This TCR beta chain was sequenced in a study of read filtering for tumor transcriptome and immune sequencing. Whole-study results and caveats: IR-seq captured clonotypes deeper and more reliably than RNA-seq.

Molecular barcoded adaptors covering alpha/delta and beta/gamma chains were used on 400 ng RNA. TCRdb independently ran MiXCR on the reads; one entry per CDR3 protein. The sample yields under 80,000 distinct CDR3 sequences, approximately 20% seen once. Every patient had bone marrow sampled while the disease was active. Germline CDR1 is SGHRS and CDR2 is YFSETQ. The CDR3 is 13 amino acids. J lost 2 bases, V lost 4 bases, and 2 bases had no gene match. This clonotype was recorded at least ten times. Its antigen remains unknown. This chain uses TRBV5-1 with TRBJ2-5; 7 bases match TRBD2. This clonotype was obtained from a donor at least 40 years old with multiple myeloma. Sequencing was carried out using a population of CD138-negative cells sorted from bone marrow. CDR3 protein: CASSVGGQETQYF. The CDR3 bases are TGCGCCAGCAGCGTCGGGGGGCAAGAGACCCAGTACTTC.